What follows are 10 T cell receptor beta chains derived from one specimen sequenced in a study of cytomegalovirus exposure and HLA in healthy donors. The repertoire was sequenced with immunoSEQ multiplex PCR; TCRdb's copy has only in-frame clones and lacks some. The sample has approximately 60,000 clones; around nine tenths are singletons. The sample taken for sequencing was PBMCs. These receptor sequences come from a man aged 18-30 years in good health and CMV-seronegative.

This rearrangement joins TRBV5-6 to TRBJ2-3; the match to TRBD2 covers 7 bases. The germline V gene encodes CDR1 SGHDT and CDR2 YYEEEE. The CDR3 has 16 amino acids. V lost 0 bases, J lost 3 bases, and 7 bases stayed unmatched. CDR3 sequence reads: CASSLAGGFGTDTQYF. The CDR3, as DNA: TGTGCCAGCAGCTTGGCCGGGGGGTTCGGGACAGATACGCAGTATTTT.

The V call is TRBV19, the J call TRBJ2-5; 7 nucleotides align to TRBD2. Germline V gene lookup returns CDR1 LNHDA and CDR2 SQIVND (reference sequence). The CDR3 consists of 14 residues. V was clipped by 5 bases and J by 5 bases; unmatched bases: 8. DNA of the CDR3: TGTGCCAGTAGTTCCCCCGGGGGGTTGGAGACCCAGTACTTC. This sequence encodes CASSSPGGLETQYF.

This clone has just a few counts. V is TRBV27 and J is TRBJ2-1, with TRBD2 matching 9 bases. From germline, CDR1 is MNHEY and CDR2 SMNVEV (reference sequence). The CDR3 consists of 13 residues. The J segment lost 9 bases and the V segment lost 7 bases, leaving 7 bases of the junction unmatched. The DNA of the CDR3 is TGTGCCAGCAAGCCTGTAGCGGGAGCTGAGCAGTTCTTC. Translation: CASKPVAGAEQFF.

The chain joins TRBV5-6 to TRBJ1-1; D may be TRBD1 (5 bases). The germline V gene encodes CDR1 SGHDT and CDR2 YYEEEE. The germline V and J ends were trimmed by 3 bases and 0 bases, with 12 bases remaining between them. This CDR3 is built from 15 residues. CDR3 amino acids: CASSSGNLLNTEAFF. CDR3 DNA: TGTGCCAGCAGCTCAGGGAACCTTCTGAACACTGAAGCTTTCTTT.

This clone was found once. The chain has TRBV28 and TRBJ1-1, with D perhaps TRBD1 (5 bases). The germline CDR1 and CDR2 sequences are MDHEN and SYDVKM. This CDR3 spans 16 amino acids. V lost 6 bases to trimming and J lost 7 bases, with 24 bases between them. The CDR3 coding sequence is TGTGCCAGCAGGCTTACCCCGACAGCCCTACCTCGTGAAGCTTTCTTT. As protein: CASRLTPTALPREAFF.

CDR3 in amino acids: CAWSVSGGSEQFF. The CDR3 DNA is TGTGCCTGGAGTGTATCGGGTGGTAGCGAGCAGTTCTTC. The V and J genes are TRBV30 and TRBJ2-1; D not resolved. This CDR3 is 13 amino acids long. With 0 bases removed from V and 10 bases from J, the gap between germline ends came to 13 bases. Germline values: CDR1 GTSNPN, CDR2 SVGIG (reference sequence).

The chain is built from TRBV5-1 and TRBJ2-3; 9 bases map to TRBD2. The CDR3 length is 16 residues. CDR1 is SGHRS, CDR2 YFSETQ, per germline. Germline trimming cut 1 base from V and 3 bases from J; bases unmatched to any gene: 6. Here the CDR3 reads CASSLNSGSMTDTQYF. The CDR3 nucleotides read TGCGCCAGCAGCTTGAATAGCGGGAGTATGACAGATACGCAGTATTTT. Full variable domain (rest looked up from reference TRBV5-1 and TRBJ2-3): KAGVTQTPRYLIKTRGQQVTLSCSPISGHRSVSWYQQTPGQGLQFLFEYFSETQRNKGNFPGRFSGRQFSNSRSEMNVSTLELGDSALYLCASSLNSGSMTDTQYFGPGTRLTVL.

This clone was recorded once. This chain uses TRBV18 with TRBJ2-1; D not resolved. The germline V gene has CDR1 KGHSH and CDR2 LQKENI. The CDR3 contains 16 residues. Trimming left V 6 bases short and J 0 bases short, with 15 bases between. In DNA, the CDR3 is TGTGCCAGCTCTCTATATACCAAGAGCTCCTACAATGAGCAGTTCTTC. It specifies CASSLYTKSSYNEQFF.

The chain recombines TRBV5-4 with TRBJ2-3, with 13 bases that match TRBD2. The germline V gene encodes CDR1 SGHNT and CDR2 YYREEE (reference sequence). J gave up 0 bases and V 2 bases, and 3 bases lay outside the gene matches. The CDR3 consists of 17 residues. CDR3 nucleotides: TGTGCCAGCAGCTTAAGACTAGCGGGAGGTAGCACAGATACGCAGTATTTT. Amino acid sequence: CASSLRLAGGSTDTQYF.

The gene calls are TRBV7-6 and TRBJ2-3; the match to TRBD2 covers 9 bases. V lost 6 bases, J lost 0 bases, and 4 bases stayed unmatched. Germline lookup yields CDR1 SGHVS and CDR2 FNYEAQ. This CDR3 has 15 residues. The CDR3, as DNA: TGTGCCAGCAGAAAAACTAGCGGGAGCACAGATACGCAGTATTTT. This sequence encodes CASRKTSGSTDTQYF.